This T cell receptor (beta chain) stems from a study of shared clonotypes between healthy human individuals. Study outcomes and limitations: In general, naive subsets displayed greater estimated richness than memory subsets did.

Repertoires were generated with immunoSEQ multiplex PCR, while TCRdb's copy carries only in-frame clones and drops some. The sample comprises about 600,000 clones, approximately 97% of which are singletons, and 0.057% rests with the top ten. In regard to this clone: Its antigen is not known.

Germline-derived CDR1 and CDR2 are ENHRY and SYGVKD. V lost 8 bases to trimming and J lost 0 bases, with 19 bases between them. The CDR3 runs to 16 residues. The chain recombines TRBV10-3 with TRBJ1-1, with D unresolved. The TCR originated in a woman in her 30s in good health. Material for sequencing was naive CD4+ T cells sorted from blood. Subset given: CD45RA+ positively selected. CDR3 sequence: CAIGPGIEGMNTEAFF. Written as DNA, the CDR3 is TGTGCCATCGGACCTGGGATCGAGGGAATGAACACTGAAGCTTTCTTT.